The 23 T cell receptor beta chains below all came from one sample that was sequenced in a study of metastatic and nonmetastatic thyroid tumors. Prior to thyroid surgery, none of the patients had received any treatment. Using MiXCR, TCRdb re-called clones from the PCR reads. The sample lists roughly 38,000 clones; 9% to 13% were seen once. What was sequenced was blood. Receptors were obtained from a male donor with papillary thyroid cancer or a benign thyroid nodule (not recorded which). Some clones in this sample may be carry-over from other donors' samples.

This clone was counted ten times or more. The chain couples TRBV28 to TRBJ1-1; TRBD1 might be the D (6 bases). This CDR3 region has 13 residues. Trimming removed 6 bases from V and 7 bases from J, with 15 bases in between. Germline CDR1 is MDHEN and CDR2 is SYDVKM. This CDR3 is CASSLRGNGEAFF. CDR3 nucleotides: TGTGCCAGCAGCCTCAGGGGTAACGGTGAAGCTTTCTTT.

Relative to its sample, this clone is medium-sized. This sequence joins TRBV6-2 or TRBV6-3 and TRBJ1-2; a possible D gene is TRBD1 (5 bases). The CDR3 contains 14 residues. Germline V gives CDR1 MNHEY, CDR2 SVGEGT. V was clipped by 5 bases and J by 2 bases, with 12 bases between them. CDR3 nucleotides: TGTGCCAGCAGTGGGGGAAATCTCAACTATGGCTACACCTTC. Encoded protein: CASSGGNLNYGYTF.

The chain employs TRBV20-1 and TRBJ2-7; 8 bases map to TRBD1. V lost 5 bases and J lost 0; bases outside the gene matches: 3. The CDR3 is 13 amino acids. Germline lookup yields CDR1 DFQATT and CDR2 SNEGSKA (reference sequence). CDR3: CSAEDRASYEQYF. The DNA of the CDR3 is TGCAGTGCTGAGGACAGGGCCTCCTACGAGCAGTACTTC.

In its sample, this clone was seen many times. The genes are TRBV10-3 and TRBJ2-2, with D unresolved. From germline, CDR1 is ENHRY and CDR2 SYGVKD. V lost 6 bases, J lost 5 bases, and 16 bases lay in between. CDR3 size: 15 residues. CDR3 coding DNA: TGTGCCATCAGGGAAGGACCGACCCTTACCGGGGAGCTGTTTTTT. Translating it yields CAIREGPTLTGELFF.

A few counts support this clone. This may come from a read error, since a much larger clone is one base off. The chain couples TRBV15 to TRBJ2-5, with TRBD1 matching 9 bases. CDR3 length: 12 residues. Trimming took 9 bases from V and 5 from J; bases not matched to a gene: 4. CDR1 and CDR2 from the germline V gene are LNHNV and YYDKDF (reference sequence). CDR3 protein: CATRTGVETQYF. DNA for the CDR3: TGTGCCACTAGGACAGGGGTGGAGACCCAGTACTTC.

At least ten counts were recorded for this clone. The chain uses TRBV7-8 and TRBJ2-7; no reliable D call. Germline CDR1 SGHVS, CDR2 FQNEAQ. Trimming left V 0 bases short and J 3 bases short, with 6 bases between. The CDR3 consists of 13 residues. CDR3 DNA sequence: TGTGCCAGCAGCTTAGCCGCAAACTACGAGCAGTACTTC. It yields the protein CASSLAANYEQYF.

This clone was detected many times. V and J are TRBV6-5 and TRBJ2-4; D remains unclear. The CDR3 is 16 residues long. CDR1 is MNHEY and CDR2 is SVGAGI in the germline V gene. V was cut by 0 bases and J by 0 bases, with 9 bases left in between. Written as DNA, the CDR3 is TGTGCCAGCAGTTACTCTGCGCATCTAGCCAAAAACATTCAGTACTTC. This translates into CASSYSAHLAKNIQYF.

On this clone: A junction end diverges from the germline sequence, so it may reflect a read error. The chain joins TRBV5-1 to TRBJ2-5; 7 bases align to TRBD2. The germline V gene has CDR1 SGHRS and CDR2 YFSETQ. CDR3 length equals 16 residues. CDR3 sequence reads: CVSSWGLGGSGETQYF. CDR3 coding DNA: TGCGTCAGCAGCTGGGGGTTGGGCGGGAGCGGCGAGACCCAGTACTTC.

As for this clone: A much larger clone differs from this one at a single base, so this may be a read error. Other DNA sequences in this specimen translate into the identical CDR3. CDR3 region: CASSVALAGGNTDTQYF. The CDR3 nucleotides read TGTGCCAGCAGCGTAGCCCTGGCGGGAGGAAACACAGATACGCAGTATTTT. This chain joins TRBV9 and TRBJ2-3; 8 bases match TRBD2. CDR1 SGDLS and CDR2 YYNGEE come from the germline V gene. V trimming: 0 bases; J trimming: 2 bases; junction bases outside the gene matches: 8. The CDR3 runs to 17 residues.

This clone was counted between two and nine times. This chain links TRBV6-1 with TRBJ2-7; 9 nucleotides match TRBD2. The V and J ends lost 10 bases and 5 bases, in that order; junction bases with no gene match: 9. This CDR3 spans 13 amino acids. CDR1 MNHNS and CDR2 SASEGT come from the germline V gene. CDR3 DNA sequence: TGTGCCACCAGGGAAGCGGGAGGCCACGAGCAGTACTTC. It is translated as CATREAGGHEQYF.

To note about this clone: Mismatch with germline at one junction end may stem from a read error. The chain joins TRBV28 to TRBJ2-7; D is ambiguous. The CDR3 sequence is 12 residues long. Germline V gene lookup returns CDR1 MDHEN and CDR2 SYDVKM. For the CDR3, the DNA is TGTGCCAGCAGTTTCCTCCGTTACGAGCGGTACTTC. Amino acids: CASSFLRYERYF.

The genes are TRBV15 and TRBJ2-7; no firm D call. The germline gives CDR1 LNHNV, CDR2 YYDKDF (reference sequence). The CDR3 contains 13 residues. Trimming removed 5 bases at V and 7 bases at J, with 15 bases between. For the CDR3, the DNA is TGTGCCACCAGCTCTACAGAATTTCGGGAGCAGTACTTC. Protein product: CATSSTEFREQYF.

This clone is categorized as medium-sized (0.01 to 0.1%). Distinct nucleotide sequences in the sample also encode this CDR3. The V gene is TRBV28, the J gene TRBJ2-7, with D uncertain. V was shortened by 3 bases and J by 6 bases, with 6 bases between the two germline ends. Per germline, CDR1 MDHEN and CDR2 SYDVKM. CDR3 length: 11 residues. CDR3 protein: CASSFRREQYF. Here the CDR3 DNA reads TGTGCCAGCAGTTTCAGGCGCGAGCAGTACTTC.

There are a few counts of this clone. One end of the junction varies from germline; a read error may be responsible. The chain is built from TRBV6-1 and TRBJ2-7, with 10 bases matching TRBD1. The CDR3 has 15 residues. The germline gives CDR1 MNHNS, CDR2 SASEGT. The CDR3 region has the DNA TGTGCCAGCAGTGACTCCGGGACAGGGGTCTACGAGAAGTACTTC. Its translation is CASSDSGTGVYEKYF.

The sample holds many counts of this clone. CDR3 protein: CSAPSLAGEGNEQFF. The CDR3 DNA follows: TGCAGTGCTCCTTCCCTAGCGGGGGAGGGCAATGAGCAGTTCTTC. The chain carries TRBV20-1 and TRBJ2-1; 10 positions agree with TRBD2. The CDR3 covers 15 residues. Germline values: CDR1 DFQATT, CDR2 SNEGSKA (reference sequence). V trimming: 5 bases; J trimming: 6 bases; junction bases outside the gene matches: 10.

In the case of this clone: One end of the junction varies from germline; a read error may be responsible. The rearrangement joins TRBV28 to TRBJ1-2, with D unresolved. This CDR3 has 13 amino acids. Germline V gene sequence: CDR1 MDHEN, CDR2 SYDVKM. CDR3 DNA sequence: TGTGCAAGCAGAGCCGGGTCGGTCTATGGCTACACCTTC. Translated: CASRAGSVYGYTF.

This clone showed up many times. This chain uses TRBV6-1 with TRBJ2-3; 7 bases agree with TRBD2. The CDR3 is 15 residues long. Germline trimming cut 7 bases from V and 0 bases from J; bases unmatched to any gene: 7. Germline CDR1 reads MNHNS; CDR2 reads SASEGT. CDR3 in amino acids: CASKLNSGSTDTQYF. As DNA, the CDR3 is TGTGCCAGCAAACTAAATAGCGGGAGCACAGATACGCAGTATTTT.

This clone has a count of ten or more. The J gene is TRBJ1-5, the V gene TRBV12-3 or TRBV12-4; D perhaps matches TRBD1 (5 bases). Between the trimmed V and J ends, which lost 6 bases and 1 base, there was a span of 10 bases. The CDR3 totals 14 residues. For the CDR3, the DNA is TGTGCCAGCAGCCCGACAGCCAGCAATCAGCCCCAGCATTTT. This encodes CASSPTASNQPQHF.

Points on this clone: Its ends do not fully match the called genes, so a read error is possible. The chain has TRBV6-2 or TRBV6-3 and TRBJ2-5; 10 bases are shared with TRBD2. Germline assignment: CDR1 MNHEY and CDR2 SVGEGT. CDR3 size: 15 residues. The CDR3 here is CASSYSSSGGETKYF. The CDR3 DNA sequence: TGTGCCAGCAGTTACTCGTCTAGCGGGGGAGAGACCAAGTACTTC.

Note on this clone: A read error may produce the germline difference seen at one junction end. The chain carries TRBV11-2 and TRBJ1-1; D not resolved. Germline CDR1 SGHAT, CDR2 FQNNGV. The CDR3 covers 14 residues. DNA of the CDR3: TGTGCCAACAGCGTACCCGGGCGGAACACTGAAGCTTTCTTT. Amino acid sequence: CANSVPGRNTEAFF. The full variable domain, with the rest looked up from reference TRBV11-2 and TRBJ1-1, is EAGVAQSPRYKIIEKRQSVAFWCNPISGHATLYWYQQILGQGPKLLIQFQNNGVVDDSQLPKDRFSAERLKGVDSTLKIQPAKLEDSAVYLCANSVPGRNTEAFFGQGTRLTVV.

About this clone: Relative to the germline gene, one junction end is altered; a read error may explain this. The chain recombines TRBV20-1 with TRBJ2-2; tentatively, D is TRBD1 (5 bases). In germline, CDR1 is DFQATT, CDR2 SNEGSKA (reference sequence). This CDR3 spans 15 amino acids. CDR3 DNA sequence: TGTAGTGCTAGAAGGACAAATTCGGACACCGGGGAGCTGTTTTTT. This gives the protein CSARRTNSDTGELFF.

This clone was detected many times. This rearrangement joins TRBV7-2 to TRBJ1-1; TRBD1 might be the D (6 bases). V gave up 6 bases and J gave up 1 base, with 12 bases separating them. From germline, CDR1 is SGHTA and CDR2 FQGNSA. The CDR3 length is 14 residues. In DNA, the CDR3 is TGTGCCAGCAGACCGGGACATTCGAACACTGAAGCTTTCTTT. Its protein is CASRPGHSNTEAFF.

In this sample, this clone turned up many times. The J gene is TRBJ2-1, the V gene TRBV27, with 9 bases matching TRBD2. Looked up from germline, CDR1 is MNHEY and CDR2 is SMNVEV (reference sequence). The CDR3 sequence is 15 residues long. The junction had 6 bases not matched to a gene; V was cut back by 3 bases and J by 6 bases. Here the CDR3 reads CASSFTGLAINEQFF. The CDR3 region has the DNA TGTGCCAGCAGTTTTACAGGACTAGCGATCAATGAGCAGTTCTTC.